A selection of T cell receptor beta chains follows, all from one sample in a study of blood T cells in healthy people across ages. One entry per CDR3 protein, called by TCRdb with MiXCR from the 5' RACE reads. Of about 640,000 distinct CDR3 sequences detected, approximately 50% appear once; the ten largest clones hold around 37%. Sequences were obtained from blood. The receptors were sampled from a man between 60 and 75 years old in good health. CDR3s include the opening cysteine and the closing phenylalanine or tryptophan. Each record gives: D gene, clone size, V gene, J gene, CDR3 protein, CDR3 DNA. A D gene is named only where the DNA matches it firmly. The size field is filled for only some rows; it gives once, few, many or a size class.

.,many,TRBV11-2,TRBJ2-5,CASSRGETQYF,TGTGCCAGCAGCCGCGGAGAGACCCAGTACTTC
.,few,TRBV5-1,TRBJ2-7,CASRRDNSYEQYF,TGCGCCAGCAGACGGGACAACTCCTACGAGCAGTACTTC
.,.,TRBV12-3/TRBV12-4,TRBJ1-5,CASSQLGDQPQHF,TGTGCCAGCAGCCAGCTGGGGGATCAGCCCCAGCATTTT
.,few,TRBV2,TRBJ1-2,CASSEVGRVGSTYGYTF,TGTGCCAGCAGTGAAGTAGGCAGGGTTGGATCCACCTATGGCTACACCTTC
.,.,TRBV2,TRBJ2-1,CASRPPTPTYNEQFF,TGTGCCAGCAGGCCTCCCACCCCGACCTACAATGAGCAGTTCTTC
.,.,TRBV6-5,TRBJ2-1,CASSYSGRNEQFF,TGTGCCAGCAGTTACTCCGGGAGAAATGAGCAGTTCTTC
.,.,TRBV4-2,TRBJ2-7,CASSQGTSRYNEQYF,TGTGCCAGCAGCCAAGGGACGTCTAGGTACAATGAGCAGTACTTC
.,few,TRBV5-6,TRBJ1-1,CASSSQGSGSTEAFF,TGTGCCAGCAGCTCCCAGGGGTCCGGGAGCACTGAAGCTTTCTTT
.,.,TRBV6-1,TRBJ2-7,CASRRDGANEQYF,TGTGCCAGCAGGCGGGACGGGGCGAACGAGCAGTACTTC
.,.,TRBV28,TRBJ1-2,CASSLTGRVGYGYTF,TGTGCCAGCAGTTTAACTGGCAGGGTGGGCTATGGCTACACCTTC
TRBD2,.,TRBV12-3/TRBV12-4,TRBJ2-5,CTSGSRRGYQETQYF,TGTACCAGCGGGAGTCGGCGGGGGTACCAAGAGACCCAGTACTTC
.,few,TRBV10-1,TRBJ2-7,CASSGNRVGEQYF,TGCGCCAGCAGTGGGAACAGGGTCGGCGAGCAGTACTTC
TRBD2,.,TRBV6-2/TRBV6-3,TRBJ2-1,CASSYGGTRPGEQFF,TGTGCCAGCAGTTACGGTGGGACTAGGCCGGGGGAGCAGTTCTTC
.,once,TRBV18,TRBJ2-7,CASSPSGLTRSDSYF,TGTGCCAGCTCACCCTCAGGGTTGACGCGAAGCGACTCGTACTTC
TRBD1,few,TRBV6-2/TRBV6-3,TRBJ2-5,CASSYRDRDLETQYF,TGTGCCAGCAGTTACCGGGACAGGGATTTGGAGACCCAGTACTTC
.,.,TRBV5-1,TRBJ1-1,CTSSLQGRSTEAFF,TGCACCAGCAGCTTGCAGGGCCGGAGCACTGAAGCTTTCTTT
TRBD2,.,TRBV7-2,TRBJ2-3,CASSPGRGAGTDTQYF,TGTGCCAGCAGCCCCGGGCGGGGGGCCGGCACAGATACGCAGTATTTT
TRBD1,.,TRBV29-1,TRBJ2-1,CSVGQGCEQFF,TGCAGCGTCGGACAGGGGTGCGAGCAGTTCTTC
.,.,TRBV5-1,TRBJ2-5,CASSLSPLEETQYF,TGCGCCAGCAGCTTGTCTCCCCTGGAAGAGACCCAGTACTTC
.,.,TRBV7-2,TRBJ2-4,CASSLGGLSIQYF,TGTGCCAGCAGCTTAGGGGGCCTCAGCATTCAGTACTTC
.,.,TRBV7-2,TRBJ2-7,CASSVKITYEQYF,TGTGCCAGCAGCGTAAAGATCACGTACGAGCAGTACTTC
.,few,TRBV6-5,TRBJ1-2,CASNKQGGGYTF,TGTGCCAGCAATAAACAGGGAGGGGGCTACACCTTC
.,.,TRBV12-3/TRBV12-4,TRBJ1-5,CASSFGYQPQHF,TGTGCCAGCAGTTTCGGTTATCAGCCCCAGCATTTT
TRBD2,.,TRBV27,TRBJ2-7,CASSPQLAGQTYEQYF,TGTGCCAGCAGCCCACAACTAGCGGGTCAGACCTACGAGCAGTACTTC
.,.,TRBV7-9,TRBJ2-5,CASSWDNPETQYF,TGTGCCAGCAGCTGGGACAATCCAGAGACCCAGTACTTC
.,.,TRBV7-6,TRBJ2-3,CASSFQSQDTQYF,TGTGCCAGCAGCTTCCAATCGCAGGATACGCAGTATTTT
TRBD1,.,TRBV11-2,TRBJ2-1,CASSIGQGLYNEQFF,TGTGCCAGCAGCATCGGACAGGGACTTTACAATGAGCAGTTCTTC
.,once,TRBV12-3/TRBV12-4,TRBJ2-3,CASMRVPDTQYF,TGTGCCAGCATGAGGGTACCAGATACGCAGTATTTT
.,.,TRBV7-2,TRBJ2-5,CASSPRGWTVQETQYF,TGTGCCAGCAGCCCCCGGGGCTGGACCGTCCAAGAGACCCAGTACTTC
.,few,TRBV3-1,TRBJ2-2,CASSPVEGTGELFF,TGTGCCAGCAGCCCAGTCGAGGGCACCGGGGAGCTGTTTTTT
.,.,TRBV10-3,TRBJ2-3,CAIRPADRRTDTQYF,TGTGCCATCCGCCCAGCGGATAGACGCACAGATACGCAGTATTTT
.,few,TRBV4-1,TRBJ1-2,CASSQGQPRSYTF,TGCGCCAGCAGCCAAGGGCAGCCGAGGAGCTACACCTTC
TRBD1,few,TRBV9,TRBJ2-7,CASSPGDTGGYEQYF,TGTGCCAGCAGCCCGGGGGATACAGGGGGCTACGAGCAGTACTTC
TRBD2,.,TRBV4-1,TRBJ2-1,CASSQVPTSGTSREQFF,TGCGCCAGCAGCCAAGTCCCCACTAGCGGGACATCTCGGGAGCAGTTCTTC
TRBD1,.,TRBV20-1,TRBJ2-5,CSATDRGPQRETQYF,TGCAGTGCAACGGACAGGGGACCGCAGCGAGAGACCCAGTACTTC
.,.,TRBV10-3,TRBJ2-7,CAISESTGYEQYF,TGTGCCATCAGTGAGTCGACCGGGTACGAGCAGTACTTC
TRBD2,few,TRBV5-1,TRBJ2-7,CASSLSGTYEQYF,TGCGCCAGCAGCTTGAGCGGGACCTACGAGCAGTACTTC
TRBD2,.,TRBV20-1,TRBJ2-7,CSASGTSGYNEQYF,TGCAGTGCTAGTGGGACTAGCGGGTACAATGAGCAGTACTTC
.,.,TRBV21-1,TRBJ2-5,CASSLDRDPHYEPYF,TGTGCCAGCAGCCTCGACAGGGACCCTCACTACGAGCCGTACTTC
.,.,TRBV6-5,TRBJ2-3,CASSRRQATDTQYF,TGTGCCAGCAGTCGCAGACAGGCAACAGATACGCAGTATTTT
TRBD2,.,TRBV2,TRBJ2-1,CASSDGTGGTLKQFF,TGTGCCAGCAGTGACGGGACGGGGGGGACCCTGAAGCAGTTCTTC
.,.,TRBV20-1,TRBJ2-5,CSARDRRLGWGTQYF,TGCAGTGCTAGAGATCGTCGACTAGGTTGGGGGACCCAGTACTTC
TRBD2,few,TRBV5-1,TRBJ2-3,CASSLFGRASTDTQYF,TGCGCCAGCAGCTTGTTCGGGAGGGCCTCAACAGATACGCAGTATTTT
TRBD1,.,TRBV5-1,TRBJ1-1,CASSPAGTGREAFF,TGCGCCAGCAGCCCTGCCGGGACAGGGAGAGAAGCTTTCTTT
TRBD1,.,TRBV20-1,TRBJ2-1,CSARSLDRGIYNEQFF,TGCAGTGCTAGGAGCTTGGACAGGGGAATTTACAATGAGCAGTTCTTC
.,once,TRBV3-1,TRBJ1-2,CASSPQGPYGYTF,TGTGCCAGCAGCCCCCAAGGGCCCTATGGCTACACCTTC
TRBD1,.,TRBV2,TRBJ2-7,CAGSEAPPGQGTYEQYF,TGTGCCGGCAGTGAAGCTCCCCCGGGACAGGGGACCTACGAGCAGTACTTC
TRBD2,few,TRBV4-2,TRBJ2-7,CASSQEAGPYEQYF,TGTGCCAGCAGCCAAGAAGCGGGGCCCTACGAGCAGTACTTC
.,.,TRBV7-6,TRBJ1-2,CASSPGLRGYTF,TGTGCCAGCAGCCCAGGGTTGCGTGGCTACACCTTC
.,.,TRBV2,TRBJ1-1,CASRQATENTEAFF,TGTGCCAGCAGGCAGGCGACAGAAAACACTGAAGCTTTCTTT
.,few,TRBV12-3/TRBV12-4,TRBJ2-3,CASSPPGRHTQYF,TGTGCCAGCAGTCCCCCAGGGCGGCATACGCAGTATTTT
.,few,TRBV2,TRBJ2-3,CASRLRGSSAQYF,TGTGCCAGCCGACTAAGGGGGAGTAGCGCGCAGTATTTT
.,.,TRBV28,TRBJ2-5,CASTWGVLQTQHF,TGTGCCAGCACCTGGGGGGTGCTGCAGACCCAGCACTTC
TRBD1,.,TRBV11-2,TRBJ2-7,CASSWGTGGLYEQYF,TGTGCCAGCAGCTGGGGGACAGGGGGCTTGTACGAGCAGTACTTC
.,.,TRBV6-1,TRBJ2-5,CASSEGSTKRTQYF,TGTGCCAGCAGTGAAGGCAGCACCAAGAGAACCCAGTACTTC